This T cell receptor (beta chain) was observed in a study of response to subunit inactivated influenza vaccine. Broader study findings: Each seasonal influenza vaccination, the authors suggested, recruits few new T cells.

This clonotype was detected only a few times. Antigen unknown. TCRdb reprocessed the RT-PCR reads with MiXCR, giving one entry per CDR3 protein. The sample contains 550,000 to 800,000 distinct CDR3 sequences, approximately 15% of which appear only once. V lost 1 base, J lost 2 bases, and 3 bases lay in between. CDR1 and CDR2 from the germline V gene are LNHNV and YYDKDF (reference sequence). CDR3 length: 14 amino acids. The chain couples TRBV15 to TRBJ1-6; D not resolved. The sample in question was PBMCs from blood, obtained 14 to 15 days before vaccination. This receptor was obtained from a man between 45 and 60 years old who received an inactivated influenza vaccine. CDR3 in amino acids: CATSRVPYNSPLHF. The CDR3 bases are TGTGCCACCAGCAGAGTTCCCTATAATTCACCCCTCCACTTT. The whole variable domain, filled in from reference TRBV15 and TRBJ1-6, reads DAMVIQNPRYQVTQFGKPVTLSCSQTLNHNVMYWYQQKSSQAPKLLFHYYDKDFNNEADTPDNFQSRRPNTSFCFLDIRSPGLGDTAMYLCATSRVPYNSPLHFGNGTRLTVT.